This T cell receptor beta chain was sequenced during a study of T cell changes during pregnancy in multiple sclerosis (dated by TCRdb to the late 2010s). About the full investigation: In women with multiple sclerosis, the researchers looked at how the T cell repertoire shifted as pregnancy progressed.

The CDR3 sequence holds 14 residues, the cysteine and phenylalanine included. The retained sequence is limited to the CDR3, 42 bases, with the frame set at the first base. Germline trimming amounts to 7 bases on V and 1 base on J, with 6 as the count of junction bases outside the gene matches. The germline V gene gives CDR1 as SNHLY and CDR2 as FYNNEI. Library construction relied on the immunoSEQ multiplex PCR assay. TCRdb stores this immuneACCESS table with in-frame sequences only. Part of the clones is absent; in the studies checked, under half of the shortfall reflects unresolved V genes, and no reason is known for the rest. The sample includes about 69,000 clones, with 92% observed a single time. Approximately 2% of the sample is held by the ten biggest clonotypes. As regards this clone: Its antigen remains undetermined. No much larger clone exists at a distance of one base, and base qualities are not known.

The sequenced sample was peripheral blood, obtained in the third trimester of pregnancy. The receptor comes from a female donor in good health, enrolled as a control in a pregnancy study. The V gene is TRBV2 and the J gene is TRBJ2-5; TRBD2 agrees with 7 junctional bases. The encoded CDR3 is CASTWERGQETQYF. In nucleotides, the sequence is TGTGCCAGCACGTGGGAGCGGGGCCAAGAGACCCAGTACTTC.